Included here is one T cell receptor beta chain sequence, with context. Its cognate antigen is unknown. This entry comes from a study of a mutant IDH1 vaccine in newly diagnosed glioma. This CDR3 is built from 17 residues. Germline loops: CDR1 SGDLS, CDR2 YYNGEE. V shed 5 bases and J 2 bases; nucleotides not matched to a gene: 11. TCRdb keeps only in-frame clones here, not all; method: immunoSEQ multiplex PCR. The data show more than 25,000 clones, with around 79% seen just once and roughly 9.3% held by the top ten. The time point is: week 35, safety follow-up. Mutant IDH1 20-mer peptide, at 300 ug, made up each vaccine dose, with topical imiquimod.

The V gene is TRBV9, the J gene TRBJ2-3; 10 nucleotides agree with TRBD2. The specimen comprised PBMCs, sampled from a glioma patient whose treatment included an IDH1 peptide vaccine. This clonotype originated in a woman aged 25 to 45 with glioma. Some clones in this sample may be carry-over from other donors' samples. Here the CDR3 reads CASSLPQAGGATDTQYF. The CDR3 DNA is TGTGCCAGCAGTCTCCCCCAAGCGGGAGGGGCCACAGATACGCAGTATTTT.